This TCR beta chain originates from a study of T cell responses to AZD1222 COVID-19 vaccine (dated by TCRdb to the early 2020s). Notes on the research overall: AZD1222 recipients with second doses at about 4 weeks or about 12 weeks were pooled, because spike-specific TCR depth and breadth did not differ between schedules. A total of 230 to 250 trial participants underwent TCR sequencing, of whom around 200 received two doses of AZD1222 and 26 received two doses of the MenACWY control vaccine. Trial participants were enrolled into age subgroups of 18-55, 56-69 and 70-plus years, which contained roughly 140, 27 and 60 TCR-sequenced participants, respectively.

Details on this clone: Which antigen it targets is not known. It has no much larger one-base neighbor in the sample; base qualities were not kept.

Reading the label with the study, this specimen's time point is: baseline before first vaccination. Vaccinee samples came from UK trials COV001 and COV002, including a single-blind randomized controlled phase 2/3 trial of AZD1222 (ChAdOx1 nCoV-19) in healthy adults. For TCRbeta chain sequencing, PBMC samples from trial participants were taken at day 0 and at day 28 after the second dose. The CDR3 regions of human TCRbeta chains were analyzed by immunosequencing. In the original analysis: Repertoire TCRs were checked for matches against a reference library of SARS-CoV-2-specific TCRs that had been generated using the MIRA antigen-specificity platform. Breadth meant the fraction of unique TCRs that were SARS-CoV-2-associated, whereas depth meant the fraction of total T cells that were SARS-CoV-2-associated. Using the MIRA data, each spike-specific TCR was assigned both to the spike region to which the TCR was reactive and to a CD4 or CD8 class. Log10-transformed breadth and depth values were compared by one-way ANOVA with Sidak's multiple comparisons tests. TCRdb's version of the immuneACCESS table is confined to in-frame rearrangements and falls short of the full clone set. An unresolved V gene accounts for under half of the shortfall where checked; the remainder is of unknown origin. That table is the source of V, J and clone size, and D and trimming were worked out from the DNA. The sample contains around 78,000 clones, around nine tenths of them found a single time. The ten largest clonotypes hold 24% of the sample.

Overall results and qualifications from the work: Participants were mostly white British and included more females than males, and it was suggested by the authors that clonal diversity may have been underestimated. After two AZD1222 doses, both the breadth and the depth of spike-specific TCRs were significantly higher than at day 0 and than in MenACWY recipients. The 56-69-year group was small, and its depth increase did not reach significance, likely because of low power. No day 14 peak-response samples were available, so repertoires were characterized only after the peak T cell response. Conclusions about previously exposed vaccinees were limited because only six AZD1222 recipients were SARS-CoV-2 seropositive at baseline. Reportedly, close to half of the unique spike-specific TCRs recognized epitopes lying outside the regions that are mutated in the B.1.351 and B.1.1.7 variants. The whole spike protein was spanned by vaccine-associated CD4 TCRs, and dominant responses were seen in regions 160-218 and 743-854.

This receptor was identified in an adult in good health. Here the sequenced sample was peripheral blood, taken on day 0 of AZD1222 vaccination.

Here is the DNA: TGCGCCAGCGGGGTCAACTATAATTCACCCCTCCACTTT. Its protein is CASGVNYNSPLHF. The chain is encoded by TRBV5-1 joined to TRBJ1-6; no D gene call is confident. Taken from cysteine to phenylalanine, the CDR3 has 13 residues. Only the CDR3 DNA stays, 39 bases, in frame from base 1. From the germline V gene, CDR1 is SGHRS and CDR2 is YFSETQ. At the junction V is shortened by 7 bases and J by 3 bases, with 8 bases in between.